The rows below give T cell receptor delta chains drawn from one sample of a study of gamma-delta T cells after stem cell transplantation. TCRdb ran CATT on the RT-PCR reads. This table has 1,000 to 1,500 delta-chain clones, around 2% appearing once. Sequencing was done on a sample of gamma-delta T cells. These receptors came from a human donor. It is not recorded whose cells these are; they may come from a transplant donor. Each CDR3 is given with its conserved first and last residue. The D gene is left open where the match is weak. Not all rows give a size; the values are once, few, many and, for expanded clones, a class.

V gene,D gene,clone size,J gene,CDR3 DNA,CDR3 protein
TRDV2,TRDD3,-,TRDJ1,TGTGCCTGTGACACCCTAATCCGTACTGGGGGACGTCCTACCGATAAACTCATCTTT,CACDTLIRTGGRPTDKLIF
TRDV2,TRDD3,few,TRDJ1,TGTGCCTGTGATTTACTGGGGGATACTGACACCGATAAACTCATCTTT,CACDLLGDTDTDKLIF
TRDV2,-,few,TRDJ1,TGTGCCTGTGACACCGTTACCTTGCGACACACCGATAAACTCATCTTT,CACDTVTLRHTDKLIF
TRDV2,-,large,TRDJ1,TGTGCCTGTGACACGCTCCGTACAACCGATAAACTCATCTTT,CACDTLRTTDKLIF
TRDV2,-,medium-sized,TRDJ1,TGTGCCTGTGACCACACTCTTCCTACTTTCGGGGCAAGTCCTGGGGATAAAGGCCTTGGCACCGATAAACTCATCTTT,CACDHTLPTFGASPGDKGLGTDKLIF
TRDV2,TRDD3,large,TRDJ3,TGTGCCTGTGACACATCGGAGCTGGGGGATCACCTCTCCTGGGACACCCGACAGATGTTTTTC,CACDTSELGDHLSWDTRQMFF
TRDV2,TRDD3,-,TRDJ1,TGTGCCTGTGACACTCTGGGGGATACGCCTACGGGCACCGATAAACTCATCTTT,CACDTLGDTPTGTDKLIF
TRDV2,TRDD3,-,TRDJ1,TGTGCCTGTGACGCGGTACTGGGGGATACGACCGATAAACTCATCTTT,CACDAVLGDTTDKLIF
TRDV2,-,few,TRDJ3,TGTGCCTGTGACACCGGGGATGCAAGCTCCTGGAACACCCGACAGATGTTTTTC,CACDTGDASSWNTRQMFF
TRDV2,TRDD3,-,TRDJ1,TGTGCCTGTGACAGTCTGGGGGATACGGCCGATAAACTCATCTTT,CACDSLGDTADKLIF
TRDV2,TRDD3,few,TRDJ3,TGTGCCTGTGACACCGTACCACTGGGGGTTACGAGCTCCTGGGACACCCGACAGATGTTTTTC,CACDTVPLGVTSSWDTRQMFF
TRDV2,TRDD3,-,TRDJ1,TGTGCCTGTGACGCGGTACTGGGGGATACGCCTACGGGCACCGATAAACTCATCTTT,CACDAVLGDTPTGTDKLIF
TRDV2,TRDD3,few,TRDJ1,TGTGCCTGTGACCCCCTGGGTGGACTGGGGGATACGCAAAATCACCACACCGATAAACTCATCTTT,CACDPLGGLGDTQNHHTDKLIF
TRDV2,TRDD3,-,TRDJ1,TGTGCCTGTGACGCGGTGCTGGGGGACACCGATAAACTCATCTTT,CACDAVLGDTDKLIF
TRDV2,TRDD3,few,TRDJ1,TGTGCCTGTGACACTCTGGGGGATCGGGAGGACACCGATAAACTCATCTTT,CACDTLGDREDTDKLIF
TRDV2,TRDD3,few,TRDJ1,TGTGCCTGTGACACCGTTAGCCTGGGGGATACGACCGATAAACTCATCTTT,CACDTVSLGDTTDKLIF
TRDV2,TRDD3,-,TRDJ1,TGTGCCTGTGACCCCCTGGGTGGACTGGGGGATCGGGAGGACACCGATAAACTCATCTTT,CACDPLGGLGDREDTDKLIF
TRDV2,TRDD3,large,TRDJ1,TGTGCCTGTGACACGATGGGGGATACAGGTTTCGATAAACTCATCTTT,CACDTMGDTGFDKLIF
TRDV2,TRDD3,few,TRDJ1,TGTGCCTGTGACGTACTGGGGTACGACACCGATAAACTCATCTTT,CACDVLGYDTDKLIF
TRDV2,TRDD3,medium-sized,TRDJ1,TGTGCCTGTGACACCGTGGGGGATGTGCTTGTTGCTAAACTCATCTTT,CACDTVGDVLVAKLIF
TRDV2,TRDD3,medium-sized,TRDJ1,TGTGCCTGTGACACCGTACCGACTGGGGGAGACACCGATAAACTCATCTTT,CACDTVPTGGDTDKLIF
TRDV2,-,large,TRDJ1,TGTGCCTGTGACACCCTGGGGTACGACACCGATAAACTCATCTTT,CACDTLGYDTDKLIF
TRDV3,TRDD3,-,TRDJ1,TGTGCCTTTAGTCCTACTGGGGGACACCCGTACACCGATAAACTCATCTTT,CAFSPTGGHPYTDKLIF
TRDV2,TRDD3,few,TRDJ3,TGTGCCTGTGACCCCGTACTGGGGGATTCCTACTCCTGGGACACCCGACAGATGTTTTTC,CACDPVLGDSYSWDTRQMFF
TRDV2,-,few,TRDJ2,TGTGCCTGTGACCTCGTCGGGGTTGAGGCTACCAACAGAGCACGACTATTCTTT,CACDLVGVEATNRARLFF
TRDV2,TRDD3,-,TRDJ1,TGTGCCCGTGACCCCGTGGGGGATCGGGAGGACACCGATAAACTCATCTTT,CARDPVGDREDTDKLIF
TRDV2,TRDD3,-,TRDJ2,TGTGCCTGTGACGCCTGGGGGGTCACCCCCTCTTTGACAGCACAACTCTTCTTT,CACDAWGVTPSLTAQLFF
TRDV2,TRDD3,medium-sized,TRDJ1,TGTGCCTGTGACACCGGAGAACTGGGGGATACGGTTCTCATCTTT,CACDTGELGDTVLIF
TRDV2,TRDD3,-,TRDJ2,TGTGCCTGTGACGTACTGGGGGCCACCCCCTCTTTGACAGCACAACTCTTCTTT,CACDVLGATPSLTAQLFF
TRDV2,TRDD3,-,TRDJ1,TGTGCCTGTGACCCCGTGGGGGATACGCCTACGGGCACCGATAAACCCATCTTT,CACDPVGDTPTGTDKPIF
TRDV2,TRDD3,few,TRDJ1,TGTGCCTGTGACGCCGTACTGGGGGATACGCCTACGGGCACCGATAAACTCATCTTT,CACDAVLGDTPTGTDKLIF
TRDV2,TRDD3,-,TRDJ1,TGTGCCTGTGACACCCTCTCGCTGGGGGATACGACCCACACCGATAAACTCATCTTT,CACDTLSLGDTTHTDKLIF
TRDV3,TRDD3,-,TRDJ3,TGTGCCTTCACTTCTTGCTGGGGGATACCCGGCTCCTGGGACACCCGACAGATGTTTTTC,CAFTSCWGIPGSWDTRQMFF
TRDV2,TRDD3,-,TRDJ1,TGTGCCTGTGACACCGCTGGGGGAAACACCGATAAACTCATCTTT,CACDTAGGNTDKLIF
TRDV1,TRDD3,many,TRDJ1,TGTGCTCTTGGGGAACAGCTCCTTCGGCCTTCTTTCATATTATACTGGGGGATACGCGGATACACCGATAAACTCATCTTT,CALGEQLLRPSFILYWGIRGYTDKLIF
TRDV2,TRDD3,-,TRDJ2,TGTGCCTGTGACACCGTACTGGGGACCCCCTCTTTGACAGCACAACTCTTCTTT,CACDTVLGTPSLTAQLFF
TRDV2,TRDD3,few,TRDJ3,TGTGCCTGTGACACGGTACTGGGGGACTCCTGGGACACCCGACAGATGTTTTTC,CACDTVLGDSWDTRQMFF
TRDV2,-,hyperexpanded,TRDJ1,TGTGCCTGTGACACCGTCGTTAGGGGATCCAGCACCGATAAACTCATCTTT,CACDTVVRGSSTDKLIF
TRDV2,TRDD3,medium-sized,TRDJ1,TGTGCCTGTGACCCCCTGGGGGGCTGGGGGATTCCCTTAAGGACCGATAAACTCATCTTT,CACDPLGGWGIPLRTDKLIF
TRDV2,TRDD3,few,TRDJ1,TGTGCCTGTGACACGGTACTGGGGGATCGGGAGGACACCGATAAACTCATCTTT,CACDTVLGDREDTDKLIF
TRDV2,TRDD3,large,TRDJ3,TGTGCCTGTGACACCGTGCTGGGGGATAGCTCCTGGGACACCCGACAGATGTTTTTC,CACDTVLGDSSWDTRQMFF
TRDV2,TRDD3,few,TRDJ1,TGTGCCTGTGACACCCTCAGTACTGCTGGGGGCACCGAGTACACCGATAAACTCATCTTT,CACDTLSTAGGTEYTDKLIF
TRDV3,-,medium-sized,TRDJ1,TGTGCCTGTTTCCCTCAGTACTGGAGTTACACCGATAAACTCATCTTT,CACFPQYWSYTDKLIF
TRDV2,TRDD3,medium-sized,TRDJ1,TGTGCCTGTGACACCGTTCGGCTGGCTGGGGGATTTAGTACCGCCGATAAACTCATCTTT,CACDTVRLAGGFSTADKLIF
TRDV2,TRDD2,-,TRDJ1,TGTGCCTGTGACACCCTTCCTACCGATGGCCGACACACTACCGATAAACTCATCTTT,CACDTLPTDGRHTTDKLIF
TRDV2,TRDD3,many,TRDJ1,TGTGCCTGTGACGCCGTACTGGGGGATACGACCGATAAACTCATCTTT,CACDAVLGDTTDKLIF
TRDV1,TRDD3,-,TRDJ1,TGTGCTCTTGGGGAACTTCCCCCCTCCTACTGGGGGGTCGACACCGATAAACTCATCTTT,CALGELPPSYWGVDTDKLIF
TRDV2,-,-,TRDJ1,TGTGCCTGTGACACCGTTGGGGGTCTGGAGTACACCGATAAACTCATCTTT,CACDTVGGLEYTDKLIF
TRDV2,TRDD3,medium-sized,TRDJ1,TGTGCCTGTGACACCGTGGGGGATAGGGGCGATAAACTCATCTTT,CACDTVGDRGDKLIF
TRDV2,TRDD3,medium-sized,TRDJ1,TGTGCCTGTGACACGATTCTCCCGCCCGCCGGGGGATACGCCGCTTACACCGATAAACTCATCTTT,CACDTILPPAGGYAAYTDKLIF
TRDV2,TRDD3,large,TRDJ1,TGTGCCTGTGACCCGGTACTGGGGATCAAGAGGGATAAACTCATCTTT,CACDPVLGIKRDKLIF